The clone carrying this T cell receptor (beta chain) was detected a few times. Since all of the isolated RNA was reverse transcribed, expressed TCRB transcripts were what got sequenced. Here immunoSEQ multiplex PCR was the method, and the copy in TCRdb shows in-frame clones only, minus some. The table shows 810,000 or so clones, with roughly a sixth occurring only once. Central memory, naive, regulatory and stem cell-like memory CD4+ cells were sorted by CD45RO/CCR7/CD25/CD127/CD95/CD27. V lost 1 base and J lost 1, with 5 bases in between. Per the germline V gene, CDR1 is SGHRS and CDR2 is YFSETQ. The CDR3 is 13 amino acids. This record comes from a study of beta chain features in type 1 diabetes.

Sequenced: naive CD4+ T cells from blood. This chain links TRBV5-1 with TRBJ1-1, with D hard to call. The sequence was collected from a woman between 18 and 29 years old in good health. This chain's CDR3 is CASSLLQNTEAFF. CDR3 nucleotide sequence: TGCGCCAGCAGCTTGTTACAGAACACTGAAGCTTTCTTT. Filled out from reference TRBV5-1 and TRBJ1-1, the complete variable domain reads KAGVTQTPRYLIKTRGQQVTLSCSPISGHRSVSWYQQTPGQGLQFLFEYFSETQRNKGNFPGRFSGRQFSNSRSEMNVSTLELGDSALYLCASSLLQNTEAFFGQGTRLTVV.